This T cell receptor (beta chain) was obtained from a study of T-cell reconstitution after alpha-beta-depleted transplantation in children. Construction of the TCRbeta library involved unique molecular identifiers. TCRdb re-called the PCR reads through MiXCR, storing one row per CDR3 protein. The data show 600,000 to 700,000 distinct CDR3 sequences, roughly 17% seen once. Many counts were recorded for this clonotype. V was cut by 8 bases and J by 1 base, with 13 bases left in between. Germline V CDR1 and CDR2: ENHRY, SYGVKD. CDR3 length: 14 residues. This TCR was sampled from a human donor who donated a stem cell graft to a child with acute myeloid leukemia. The chain uses TRBV10-3 and TRBJ2-3; no definite D call. The specimen was PBMCs from the stem cell graft donor, collected from the stem cell graft. The CDR3 DNA follows: TGTGCCATCTCTCCCGGGCTTGGCACAGATACGCAGTATTTT. It is translated as CAISPGLGTDTQYF.